This T cell receptor (beta chain) was identified during a study of blood T cells in healthy people across ages. Findings of the study overall: Diversity was higher, and naive CD4+ cells more numerous, in long-lived donors than in aged donors. Shifts in expanded clonotypes may have been confounded by donor CMV status, which was unknown.

With regard to this clonotype: As yet, its antigen is unknown.

With a J-beta primer mix and a sample-barcoded 5' primer, a second PCR ran roughly 7 to 11 cycles. TCRdb reanalysed the 5' RACE reads using MiXCR and keeps one entry per CDR3 protein. The sample has about 680,000 distinct CDR3 sequences, around 48% seen once; the top ten hold roughly a third. The V end lost 4 bases, the J end lost 4 bases, and 14 bases lay between the germline ends. The CDR3 is made up of 15 amino acids. CDR1 SGHRS and CDR2 YFSETQ come from the germline V gene. The specimen sequenced was blood. The chain employs TRBV5-1 and TRBJ2-2; tentative D call: TRBD1 (5 bases). This clonotype originated in a woman aged 55-70 years in good health. The CDR3 DNA is TGCGCCAGCAGCCCTACCACTACAGGCACCGGGGAGCTGTTTTTT. Amino acid sequence: CASSPTTTGTGELFF.